Below are 23 T cell receptor beta chains sequenced from a single sample in a study of shared clonotypes between healthy human individuals. Measured with immunoSEQ multiplex PCR; TCRdb has only the in-frame clones, and not every one. Among 2 million or so clones, 90% to 95% were seen once, and the ten largest hold 0.1% to 0.15%. Input material: naive CD4+ T cells sorted from blood. As for subset: CD45RA+ positively selected. Every receptor here comes from a man aged 18 to 30 in good health.

The chain has TRBV5-8 and TRBJ1-5; no firm D call. The germline CDR1 and CDR2 sequences are SGHTS and YDEGEE. The CDR3 totals 14 residues. V shed 3 bases and J shed 6 bases, with 13 bases lying between them. In DNA, the CDR3 is TGTGCCAGCAGCTCTTTCGGACGGAGTCAGCCCCAGCATTTT. Its translation is CASSSFGRSQPQHF.

With regard to this clone: Different DNA sequences within this sample yield the same CDR3. This rearrangement joins TRBV5-4 to TRBJ1-1; possible D gene TRBD1, 5 bases. This CDR3 comprises 13 residues. Germline loops: CDR1 SGHNT, CDR2 YYREEE (reference sequence). Trimming took 0 bases from V and 3 from J, leaving 6 bases between them. The CDR3 protein is CASSLVGDTEAFF. For the CDR3, the DNA is TGTGCCAGCAGCTTGGTAGGGGACACTGAAGCTTTCTTT.

The chain couples TRBV5-1 to TRBJ2-5; the D call may be TRBD1 or TRBD2 (5 bases each). CDR1 SGHRS and CDR2 YFSETQ come from the germline V gene. V lost 2 bases, J lost 4 bases, and 9 bases lay in between. The CDR3 sequence is 13 residues long. CDR3 sequence reads: CASSLSGTETQYF. The CDR3 nucleotides are TGCGCCAGCAGCTTATCAGGGACAGAGACCCAGTACTTC. The entire variable domain, with the rest obtained from reference TRBV5-1 and TRBJ2-5, is as follows: KAGVTQTPRYLIKTRGQQVTLSCSPISGHRSVSWYQQTPGQGLQFLFEYFSETQRNKGNFPGRFSGRQFSNSRSEMNVSTLELGDSALYLCASSLSGTETQYFGPGTRLLVL.

This clone came up once. The V call is TRBV29-1, the J call TRBJ1-4, with D maybe TRBD1 (5 bases). V was shortened by 8 bases and J by 2 bases, with 12 bases between the two germline ends. Germline lookup yields CDR1 SQVTM and CDR2 ANQGSEA. The CDR3 sequence is 13 residues long. The CDR3 sequence is CSTGRGTNEKLFF. For the CDR3, the DNA is TGCAGCACCGGTCGGGGCACTAATGAAAAACTGTTTTTT.

The V and J genes are TRBV10-3 and TRBJ2-5; 8 bases map to TRBD2. With 3 bases clipped from V and 2 bases from J, the junction kept 14 bases outside the gene matches. This CDR3 is 18 amino acids long. Germline-derived CDR1 and CDR2 are ENHRY and SYGVKD. CDR3: CAISDVAGGLQKQETQYF. The CDR3 DNA follows: TGTGCCATCAGTGACGTGGCGGGGGGACTACAAAAACAAGAGACCCAGTACTTC.

V is TRBV28 and J is TRBJ2-4, with 8 bases that match TRBD1. After removal of 5 bases from V and 6 bases from J, the junction contained 6 bases not matched to a gene. Germline-derived CDR1 and CDR2 are MDHEN and SYDVKM. There are 14 residues in the CDR3. CDR3 loop: CASSLQGVGNIQYF. CDR3 DNA sequence: TGTGCCAGCAGTCTACAGGGGGTGGGAAACATTCAGTACTTC.

This clone showed up many times. The rearrangement uses TRBV9 and TRBJ2-1; TRBD2 is a possible D gene (5 bases). This CDR3 contains 15 residues. V gave up 2 bases and J gave up 4 bases, with 13 bases separating them. Germline CDR1 SGDLS, CDR2 YYNGEE. CDR3 region: CASSVASGPYNEQFF. The CDR3 bases are TGTGCCAGCAGCGTCGCCAGCGGCCCATACAATGAGCAGTTCTTC.

The J gene is TRBJ1-1, the V gene TRBV14; D not certain. The germline V gene encodes CDR1 SGHDN and CDR2 FVKESK. The ends were cut back, 0 bases at V and 9 bases at J, with 11 bases in the middle. The CDR3 has 13 residues. The CDR3 bases are TGTGCCAGCAGCCAAGACCAACTCTCTCAAGCTTTCTTT. Residues: CASSQDQLSQAFF.

This clone was seen just once. The V call is TRBV10-3, the J call TRBJ2-5; perhaps TRBD2 as D (5 bases). The germline V and J ends were trimmed by 10 bases and 0 bases, with 12 bases remaining between them. This CDR3 is built from 13 residues. The germline V gene has CDR1 ENHRY and CDR2 SYGVKD. As DNA, the CDR3 is TGTGCCACCGGGATAGTTTACCAAGAGACCCAGTACTTC. This codes for CATGIVYQETQYF.

The rearrangement links TRBV9 to TRBJ1-2, with TRBD1 matching 7 bases. Germline V gene data show CDR1 as SGDLS and CDR2 as YYNGEE. The CDR3 runs to 16 residues. V shed 3 bases and J 5 bases; nucleotides not matched to a gene: 13. The CDR3 loop is CASSALTPGTEYGYTF. Here the CDR3 DNA reads TGTGCCAGCAGCGCGCTTACCCCCGGGACAGAGTATGGCTACACCTTC.

The chain has TRBV21-1 and TRBJ2-1; the table's D call, TRBD1, has no DNA check behind it. TRBV21-1 has pseudogene status. The CDR3 runs to 13 residues. CDR3 DNA sequence: TGTGCCAGATTATGGGGCAGCTACAATGAGCAGTTCTTC. It is translated as CARLWGSYNEQFF.

At least ten counts were recorded for this clone. This chain connects TRBV18 to TRBJ2-7, with 8 positions matching TRBD2. The V gene end was trimmed by 4 bases and the J gene end by 5 bases; junction bases not matched to a gene: 7. This CDR3 contains 14 residues. Germline loops: CDR1 KGHSH, CDR2 LQKENI. The CDR3 loop is CASSQQTSAHEQYF. The CDR3 bases are TGTGCCAGCTCACAACAGACTAGCGCGCACGAGCAGTACTTC. Full variable domain (missing parts from reference TRBV18 and TRBJ2-7): NAGVMQNPRHLVRRRGQEARLRCSPMKGHSHVYWYRQLPEEGLKFMVYLQKENIIDESGMPKERFSAEFPKEGPSILRIQQVVRGDSAAYFCASSQQTSAHEQYFGPGTRLTVT.

This chain joins TRBV2 and TRBJ2-1; TRBD2 agrees at 11 bases. V lost 6 bases and J lost 2; bases outside the gene matches: 6. CDR3 size: 16 residues. CDR1 is SNHLY and CDR2 is FYNNEI in the germline V gene. CDR3 loop: CASRAGLAGPYNEQFF. The CDR3 DNA reads TGTGCCAGCAGAGCAGGACTAGCGGGTCCCTACAATGAGCAGTTCTTC.

J is TRBJ2-7 and V is TRBV15; either TRBD1 or TRBD2 may fit D (5 bases each). Germline V gene sequence: CDR1 LNHNV, CDR2 YYDKDF (reference sequence). The CDR3 is 15 amino acids. Deletions cut 2 bases from V and 9 bases from J, with 20 bases between. Here the CDR3 DNA reads TGTGCCACCAGCAGATACCCGGGGCTAACTACGACGCAGTACTTC. This encodes CATSRYPGLTTTQYF.

With respect to this clone: Different DNA sequences within this sample yield the same CDR3. In DNA, the CDR3 is TGTGCCTGGAGTGTCGGGGGAACCACAGATACGCAGTATTTT. It translates to CAWSVGGTTDTQYF. The genes are TRBV30 and TRBJ2-3, with D perhaps TRBD2 (6 bases). V was trimmed by 0 bases and J by 2 bases, leaving 9 bases between them. Germline-derived CDR1 and CDR2 are GTSNPN and SVGIG (reference sequence). The CDR3 consists of 14 residues. The full variable domain, with the rest looked up from reference TRBV30 and TRBJ2-3, is SQTIHQWPATLVQPVGSPLSLECTVEGTSNPNLYWYRQAAGRGLQLLFYSVGIGQISSEVPQNLSASRPQDRQFILSSKKLLLSDSGFYLCAWSVGGTTDTQYFGPGTRLTVL.

Remarks on this clone: Other DNA sequences within the sample encode an identical CDR3. This chain links TRBV7-2 with TRBJ1-1; TRBD1 agrees at 7 bases. Germline V CDR1 and CDR2: SGHTA, FQGNSA. The CDR3 loop spans 14 amino acids. Trimming cost V 5 bases and J 0 bases; bases outside gene matches: 3. The CDR3: CASSLGQMNTEAFF. DNA for the CDR3: TGTGCCAGCAGCCTGGGACAGATGAACACTGAAGCTTTCTTT.

The rearrangement links TRBV9 to TRBJ2-5; no firm D call. The CDR3 loop spans 15 amino acids. CDR1 is SGDLS and CDR2 is YYNGEE in the germline V gene. The V and J ends lost 0 bases and 1 base respectively, with 10 bases between them. The CDR3 bases are TGTGCCAGCAGCGTAGATCTTGCGGTCCAAGAGACCCAGTACTTC. It encodes CASSVDLAVQETQYF.

The chain couples TRBV5-1 to TRBJ2-5; maybe TRBD1 (5 bases). V was pared by 0 bases and J by 5 bases, with 14 bases between. The CDR3 covers 15 residues. CDR1 SGHRS and CDR2 YFSETQ come from the germline V gene. Written as DNA, the CDR3 is TGCGCCAGCAGCTTGGAGGGGCTCTATTCGGAGACCCAGTACTTC. It translates to CASSLEGLYSETQYF. Based on the CDR3 plus reference TRBV5-1 and TRBJ2-5, the full variable domain is KAGVTQTPRYLIKTRGQQVTLSCSPISGHRSVSWYQQTPGQGLQFLFEYFSETQRNKGNFPGRFSGRQFSNSRSEMNVSTLELGDSALYLCASSLEGLYSETQYFGPGTRLLVL.

This rearrangement joins TRBV10-3 to TRBJ2-5; D gene unclear. The V end lost 0 bases, the J end lost 5 bases, and 16 bases lay between the germline ends. Germline CDR1 ENHRY, CDR2 SYGVKD. The CDR3 has 16 amino acids. CDR3 protein: CAISESWQVLGETQYF. Written as DNA, the CDR3 is TGTGCCATCAGTGAGTCGTGGCAGGTCCTAGGGGAGACCCAGTACTTC.

V is TRBV5-1 and J is TRBJ2-7, with a weak D call TRBD2 (8 bases). V shed 1 base and J shed 3 bases, with 35 bases lying between them. Germline assignment: CDR1 SGHRS and CDR2 YFSETQ. The CDR3 loop spans 22 amino acids. The CDR3 is CASSLRDRKSSSSGAEGYEQYF. For the CDR3, the DNA is TGCGCCAGCAGCTTGAGGGACAGAAAATCTTCTAGTAGCGGGGCGGAGGGCTACGAGCAGTACTTC.

The chain has TRBV6-1 and TRBJ2-6; D gene uncertain. The CDR3 has 14 residues. The germline V gene has CDR1 MNHNS and CDR2 SASEGT. The V end lost 4 bases, the J end lost 0 bases, and 4 bases lay between the germline ends. CDR3: CASSATSGANVLTF. The CDR3 coding sequence is TGTGCCAGCAGTGCGACCTCTGGGGCCAACGTCCTGACTTTC.

This sequence joins TRBV6-5 and TRBJ2-5, with D unclear. CDR3 length: 13 amino acids. Germline loops: CDR1 MNHEY, CDR2 SVGAGI. Trimming took 10 bases from V and 2 from J, leaving 14 bases between them. The CDR3 sequence is CATKSPGQETQYF. The CDR3 coding sequence is TGTGCCACCAAGAGTCCAGGTCAAGAGACCCAGTACTTC.

The chain couples TRBV11-1 to TRBJ2-5; 7 bases are a match to TRBD1. The CDR3 runs 15 residues. Germline V gene lookup returns CDR1 SGHAT and CDR2 FQDESV (reference sequence). Trimming at V came to 4 bases and at J to 2 bases, leaving 7 bases not matched to a gene. The CDR3 loop reads CASSSGQDIQETQYF. CDR3 bases: TGTGCCAGCAGCTCTGGACAGGACATTCAAGAGACCCAGTACTTC.